These T cell receptor beta chains were read from a single sample in a study of cytomegalovirus exposure and HLA in healthy donors. Assay: immunoSEQ multiplex PCR; the TCRdb copy retains only in-frame clones and omits some. The sample holds approximately 160,000 clones, about 79% seen once. The source material was PBMCs. The receptor set was obtained from a male donor in good health and CMV-seronegative. Each CDR3 is given with its conserved first and last residue. D genes are given only for firm matches. Clone sizes are given selectively: once, few, many, or a class where the clone is expanded.

D: TRBD1
V: TRBV5-4
J: TRBJ1-2
size: once
DNA: TGTGCCAGCAGTTCCTCCGACAGGGGGTATGGCTACACCTTC
CDR3: CASSSSDRGYGYTF

D: TRBD1
V: TRBV10-1
J: TRBJ2-1
size: .
DNA: TGCGCCAGCAGTTCACCCCCGGGACAGGGCTACAATGAGCAGTTCTTC
CDR3: CASSSPPGQGYNEQFF

D: .
V: TRBV7-8
J: TRBJ2-3
size: .
DNA: TGTGCCAGCAGCTGGAGTTCTAGCACAGATACGCAGTATTTT
CDR3: CASSWSSSTDTQYF

D: TRBD2
V: TRBV2
J: TRBJ2-5
size: .
DNA: TGTGCCAGCAGTGCACCTAGCGGTGCCCAAGAGACCCAGTACTTC
CDR3: CASSAPSGAQETQYF

D: TRBD1
V: TRBV7-8
J: TRBJ2-7
size: .
DNA: TGTGCCAGCAGCCCCCGGGACAGGGACCTTACCGAGCAGTACTTC
CDR3: CASSPRDRDLTEQYF

D: TRBD1
V: TRBV25-1
J: TRBJ1-4
size: .
DNA: TGTGCCAGCAGGCCTACTCGGGACAGGGAAAGGGAAAAACTGTTTTTT
CDR3: CASRPTRDREREKLFF

D: TRBD2
V: TRBV7-3
J: TRBJ2-3
size: .
DNA: TGTGCCAGCAGCTCCCTAGCGGGGGGGCCAGATACGCAGTATTTT
CDR3: CASSSLAGGPDTQYF

D: TRBD2
V: TRBV6-1
J: TRBJ2-2
size: .
DNA: TGTGCCAGCAGTGAGCAATTAGCGGGGGGTTACACCGGGGAGCTGTTTTTT
CDR3: CASSEQLAGGYTGELFF

D: .
V: TRBV25-1
J: TRBJ1-2
size: .
DNA: TGTGCCTCGGGGGGAGTGAATAACTATGGCTACACCTTC
CDR3: CASGGVNNYGYTF

D: .
V: TRBV5-5
J: TRBJ1-6
size: .
DNA: TGTGCCAGCAGTTTGGGGCTGAATTCACCCCTCCACTTT
CDR3: CASSLGLNSPLHF

D: .
V: TRBV7-2
J: TRBJ2-3
size: .
DNA: TGTGCCAGCAGCCCGGAGGGCCCGCGCCCAGATACGCAGTATTTT
CDR3: CASSPEGPRPDTQYF

D: TRBD2
V: TRBV29-1
J: TRBJ2-5
size: .
DNA: TGCAGCGTTGAAGTAGGGGCTAGCGGGGGGGCCCCACAAGAGACCCAGTACTTC
CDR3: CSVEVGASGGAPQETQYF

D: TRBD1
V: TRBV5-4
J: TRBJ2-7
size: once
DNA: TGTGCCAGCAGCTGGACAGGGTCCTACGAGCAGTACTTC
CDR3: CASSWTGSYEQYF

D: .
V: TRBV10-3
J: TRBJ1-4
size: .
DNA: TGTGCCACCCGAACCGACACTGCAACTAATGAAAAACTGTTTTTT
CDR3: CATRTDTATNEKLFF

D: TRBD2
V: TRBV11-2
J: TRBJ2-1
size: .
DNA: TGTGCCAGCAGCCAGGCGGGACTAGCCGACAATGAGCAGTTCTTC
CDR3: CASSQAGLADNEQFF

D: TRBD2
V: TRBV19
J: TRBJ2-3
size: .
DNA: TGTGCCAGTAGTATAGGGACTAGCGGGACATCCGATACGCAGTATTTT
CDR3: CASSIGTSGTSDTQYF

D: .
V: TRBV5-1
J: TRBJ1-2
size: .
DNA: TGCGCCAGCAGCTTTGATATTCGGAACTATGGCTACACCTTC
CDR3: CASSFDIRNYGYTF

D: TRBD2
V: TRBV5-1
J: TRBJ2-5
size: .
DNA: TGCGCCAGCAGCGCTAGCGGGGCTTCCGGGACCCAGTACTTC
CDR3: CASSASGASGTQYF

D: TRBD1
V: TRBV7-9
J: TRBJ1-4
size: .
DNA: TGTGCCAGCAGCCCCCGGACAGGCGCTTCTGCAACTAATGAAAAACTGTTTTTT
CDR3: CASSPRTGASATNEKLFF

D: .
V: TRBV4-3
J: TRBJ2-7
size: .
DNA: TGCGCCAGCAGCCAAGATGATAGCGGTGTCTACGAGCAGTACTTC
CDR3: CASSQDDSGVYEQYF

D: .
V: TRBV7-9
J: TRBJ1-2
size: .
DNA: TGTTCCAGCAGCTTAGACGGGGAGGGCTACACCTTC
CDR3: CSSSLDGEGYTF

D: TRBD1
V: TRBV18
J: TRBJ2-1
size: .
DNA: TGTGCCAGCTCACCGGCGGTTCCGACAGGGGGGGCGAGTGAGCAGTTCTTC
CDR3: CASSPAVPTGGASEQFF

D: .
V: TRBV10-3
J: TRBJ1-1
size: few
DNA: TGTGCCATCACTGACACTTTTGAAGCTTTCTTT
CDR3: CAITDTFEAFF

D: .
V: TRBV7-9
J: TRBJ2-2
size: few
DNA: TGTGCCAGCAGGAAGAAGTCGGGGGTTGACGGGGAGCTGTTTTTT
CDR3: CASRKKSGVDGELFF

D: .
V: TRBV6-5
J: TRBJ2-3
size: .
DNA: TGTGCCAGCACAGATCCAGCAGATACGCAGTATTTT
CDR3: CASTDPADTQYF

D: .
V: TRBV18
J: TRBJ1-1
size: .
DNA: TGTGCCAGCTCAGGGGAGATGAACACTGAAGCTTTCTTT
CDR3: CASSGEMNTEAFF

D: .
V: TRBV12-5
J: TRBJ1-1
size: .
DNA: TGTGCTAGTGGTTTGGGTAAAGCTTTCTTT
CDR3: CASGLGKAFF

D: TRBD1
V: TRBV9
J: TRBJ1-3
size: .
DNA: TGTGCCAGCAGCGTATTCGGGTCTCGGGACAGGGGGGGAAACACCATATATTTT
CDR3: CASSVFGSRDRGGNTIYF

D: TRBD1
V: TRBV7-2
J: TRBJ2-3
size: .
DNA: TGTGCCAGCAGCTCGGGACAGGGGGCCGGAGATACGCAGTATTTT
CDR3: CASSSGQGAGDTQYF

D: TRBD1
V: TRBV27
J: TRBJ1-5
size: once
DNA: TGTGCCAGCAGTCCGGGACAGGGTACTTATAGCAATCAGCCCCAGCATTTT
CDR3: CASSPGQGTYSNQPQHF

D: TRBD1
V: TRBV19
J: TRBJ2-7
size: few
DNA: TGTGCCAGTAGTTCCGACCAGACAGGGGTAGAACGGTACTTC
CDR3: CASSSDQTGVERYF

D: .
V: TRBV9
J: TRBJ2-5
size: .
DNA: TGTGCCAGCAGCGTAGGTCAGGGCTCGTATGAGACCCAGTACTTC
CDR3: CASSVGQGSYETQYF

D: .
V: TRBV14
J: TRBJ1-4
size: .
DNA: TGTGCCAGCAGCCAAGAAGCCTGGGACAAGAGCAATGAAAAACTGTTTTTT
CDR3: CASSQEAWDKSNEKLFF

D: .
V: TRBV5-6
J: TRBJ1-3
size: .
DNA: TGTGCCAGCAGCTTGCGTGAGGGTTCTGGAAACACCATATATTTT
CDR3: CASSLREGSGNTIYF

D: TRBD1
V: TRBV6-5
J: TRBJ1-4
size: few
DNA: TGTGCCAGCAGCCGGGGACAGAGTAATGAAAAACTGTTTTTT
CDR3: CASSRGQSNEKLFF

D: TRBD1
V: TRBV19
J: TRBJ1-4
size: .
DNA: TGTGCCAGTGGACAGGGGGCAGGAAAACTGTTTTTT
CDR3: CASGQGAGKLFF

D: .
V: TRBV4-1
J: TRBJ1-5
size: .
DNA: TGCGCCAGCAGCCAAGATCGGGTCGGTCAGCCCCAGCATTTT
CDR3: CASSQDRVGQPQHF

D: .
V: TRBV9
J: TRBJ1-1
size: .
DNA: TGTGCCAGCAGCGAACCCCTCGAGCCGTTGAACACTGAAGCTTTCTTT
CDR3: CASSEPLEPLNTEAFF

D: TRBD1
V: TRBV30
J: TRBJ1-1
size: .
DNA: TGTGCCTGTTCTCTGCGGACAGGGGGCGAAGCTTTCTTT
CDR3: CACSLRTGGEAFF

D: TRBD2
V: TRBV9
J: TRBJ2-3
size: .
DNA: TGTGCCAGCAGCGTAGTGAGCGGCGGGAGGGTCGAGGCAATGCCAGATACGCAGTATTTT
CDR3: CASSVVSGGRVEAMPDTQYF

D: .
V: TRBV6-5
J: TRBJ2-7
size: .
DNA: TGTGCCAGCAGCGGGTCAGCGTACGAGCAGTACTTC
CDR3: CASSGSAYEQYF

D: .
V: TRBV29-1
J: TRBJ2-5
size: .
DNA: TGCAGCGTCCGGAGACAGGCTGAGACCCAGTACTTC
CDR3: CSVRRQAETQYF

D: .
V: TRBV27
J: TRBJ2-1
size: .
DNA: TGTGCCAGCAGTTTTCTCCCATTACAGGCAAACAATGAGCAGTTCTTC
CDR3: CASSFLPLQANNEQFF

D: .
V: TRBV27
J: TRBJ1-1
size: .
DNA: TGTGCCAGCAGTGTCTGGGGGCCCCACACTGAAGCTTTCTTT
CDR3: CASSVWGPHTEAFF

D: .
V: TRBV4-3
J: TRBJ2-2
size: once
DNA: TGCGCCAGCAGCCAAGGCAGTTATCAGAACACCGGGGAGCTGTTTTTT
CDR3: CASSQGSYQNTGELFF

D: .
V: TRBV6-6
J: TRBJ2-3
size: .
DNA: TGTGCCAGCAGCAAGGGGGGGCTGATTGTCACAGATACGCAGTATTTT
CDR3: CASSKGGLIVTDTQYF

D: .
V: TRBV4-3
J: TRBJ2-2
size: .
DNA: TGCGCCAGCAGCCAAGATCCGGGGGCCGGGGAGCTGTTTTTT
CDR3: CASSQDPGAGELFF

D: .
V: TRBV18
J: TRBJ1-1
size: .
DNA: TGTGCCAGCTCATCGCAGGGGATGAACACTGAAGCTTTCTTT
CDR3: CASSSQGMNTEAFF

D: .
V: TRBV19
J: TRBJ1-2
size: few
DNA: TGTGCCAGTAGTTGGCGGGACTATGGCTACACCTTC
CDR3: CASSWRDYGYTF

D: TRBD1
V: TRBV18
J: TRBJ1-5
size: .
DNA: TGTGCCAGCTCCGGTATGGACAGGGCGGTCGGTCAGCCCCAGCATTTT
CDR3: CASSGMDRAVGQPQHF

D: TRBD2
V: TRBV9
J: TRBJ2-1
size: .
DNA: TGTGCCAGCAGCTCTAGACTAGCGGGGTTATACAATGAGCAGTTCTTC
CDR3: CASSSRLAGLYNEQFF

D: TRBD1
V: TRBV7-8
J: TRBJ2-7
size: .
DNA: TGTGCCAGCAGAGAGACAGGGTTGGGCCCCCCCTACGAGCAGTACTTC
CDR3: CASRETGLGPPYEQYF